This paragraph covers one T cell receptor (beta chain) sequence. In the authors' workflow: Reference gene primer amplification yielded estimated nucleated cell counts. Sequencing used immunoSEQ multiplex PCR; TCRdb keeps in-frame clones, though not all of them. That table gives V, J and clone size, and the DNA gave D and trimming. The data contain tens of thousands of clones, approximately 92% of them seen just once; the ten biggest clones take up about 5%. This entry is derived from a study of blood T cell repertoires in COVID-19. About the study: Sites across the United States, Italy and Spain contributed samples from acute and convalescent COVID-19. PBMCs, B-cell-depleted T cells, or T cells were the source of the cDNA or gDNA that made up the material.

The sequenced sample consisted of peripheral blood. The receptor was derived from a woman in her forties or fifties with active COVID-19.

The CDR3 protein is CASSAGQGKAETQYF. DNA for the CDR3: TGTGCCAGCAGCGCTGGACAGGGGAAGGCCGAGACCCAGTACTTC. This chain links TRBV6-5 with TRBJ2-5, with 9 bases aligning to TRBD1. V lost 6 bases to trimming and J lost 5 bases; unmatched junction nucleotides: 10. This CDR3 region has 15 residues. The germline gives CDR1 MNHEY, CDR2 SVGAGI.